The 29 T cell receptor beta chains below were found in one sample sequenced in a study of blood T cell repertoires in COVID-19. The repertoire was sequenced with immunoSEQ multiplex PCR; TCRdb's copy has only in-frame clones and lacks some. The table lists about 120,000 clones, around 86% of them singletons. Material for sequencing was peripheral blood. Every receptor here comes from a man older than 75 with active or convalescent COVID-19.

The chain employs TRBV7-6 and TRBJ1-2; 8 bases fit TRBD1. The junction had 12 bases not matched to a gene; V was cut back by 5 bases and J by 7 bases. This CDR3 has 15 residues. Germline loops: CDR1 SGHVS, CDR2 FNYEAQ. CDR3 sequence: CASSPRIGTGFGYTF. DNA of the CDR3: TGTGCCAGCAGCCCCCGAATCGGGACAGGCTTTGGCTACACCTTC. Full variable domain (rest looked up from reference TRBV7-6 and TRBJ1-2): GAGVSQSPRYKVTKRGQDVALRCDPISGHVSLYWYRQALGQGPEFLTYFNYEAQQDKSGLPNDRFSAERPEGSISTLTIQRTEQRDSAMYRCASSPRIGTGFGYTFGSGTRLTVV.

The rearrangement joins TRBV2 to TRBJ2-7; maybe TRBD2 (5 bases). CDR3 size: 13 residues. Germline V CDR1 and CDR2: SNHLY, FYNNEI. Deletions cut 7 bases from V and 5 bases from J, with 15 bases between. The CDR3 sequence: CASNTGVPDEQYF. The CDR3 DNA sequence: TGTGCCAGCAACACCGGGGTCCCTGACGAGCAGTACTTC. The entire variable domain, with the rest obtained from reference TRBV2 and TRBJ2-7, is as follows: EPEVTQTPSHQVTQMGQEVILRCVPISNHLYFYWYRQILGQKVEFLVSFYNNEISEKSEIFDDQFSVERPDGSNFTLKIRSTKLEDSAMYFCASNTGVPDEQYFGPGTRLTVT.

The V and J genes are TRBV7-2 and TRBJ2-2; tentative D call: TRBD2 (6 bases). V gave up 5 bases and J gave up 4 bases, with 20 bases separating them. Germline values: CDR1 SGHTA, CDR2 FQGNSA. The CDR3 length is 17 residues. The CDR3 region has the DNA TGTGCCAGCAGCGCAATTCGCGGGGCTCGCAGCACCGGGGAGCTGTTTTTT. This codes for CASSAIRGARSTGELFF.

The rearrangement joins TRBV15 to TRBJ1-5, with a possible D match to TRBD1 (6 bases). The CDR3 consists of 15 residues. The V and J ends lost 4 bases and 3 bases respectively, with 13 bases between them. The germline CDR1 and CDR2 sequences are LNHNV and YYDKDF (reference sequence). The CDR3 coding sequence is TGTGCCACCAGCACTAACGGACAGCCCAATCAGCCCCAGCATTTT. Amino acid sequence: CATSTNGQPNQPQHF.

This chain uses TRBV7-6 with TRBJ1-6, with a possible D match to TRBD1 (5 bases). The CDR3 runs 15 residues. The V gene lost 1 base and the J gene lost 8 bases, with 12 bases spanning the gap. Looked up from germline, CDR1 is SGHVS and CDR2 is FNYEAQ. The CDR3 DNA reads TGTGCCAGCAGCTTAGAGGTCAGGGATTATTCACCCCTCCACTTT. This translates into CASSLEVRDYSPLHF. Full variable domain (missing parts from reference TRBV7-6 and TRBJ1-6): GAGVSQSPRYKVTKRGQDVALRCDPISGHVSLYWYRQALGQGPEFLTYFNYEAQQDKSGLPNDRFSAERPEGSISTLTIQRTEQRDSAMYRCASSLEVRDYSPLHFGNGTRLTVT.

This sequence joins TRBV11-2 and TRBJ1-2; a possible D gene is TRBD1 (5 bases). This CDR3 is built from 12 residues. V shed 1 base and J shed 10 bases, with 10 bases lying between them. Germline V gene data show CDR1 as SGHAT and CDR2 as FQNNGV. CDR3 DNA sequence: TGTGCCAGCAGCTTAGCGGGGGGGTCCTACACCTTC. This gives the protein CASSLAGGSYTF.

The rearrangement uses TRBV5-8 and TRBJ1-5; D not resolved. V lost 0 bases and J lost 9, with 16 bases in between. Germline V gives CDR1 SGHTS, CDR2 YDEGEE. This CDR3 contains 15 residues. This chain's CDR3 is CASSLDRSRYPPQHF. The CDR3 bases are TGTGCCAGCAGCTTGGATCGAAGCAGGTATCCGCCCCAGCATTTT.

The chain joins TRBV18 to TRBJ1-2; D might be TRBD1 (5 bases). The CDR3 has 14 amino acids. Germline V CDR1 and CDR2: KGHSH, LQKENI. V shed 2 bases and J shed 3 bases, with 10 bases lying between them. The CDR3 nucleotides read TGTGCCAGCTCACCATCAGGGAAGGACTATGGCTACACCTTC. It specifies CASSPSGKDYGYTF. Full variable domain (outside the CDR3, taken from reference TRBV18 and TRBJ1-2): NAGVMQNPRHLVRRRGQEARLRCSPMKGHSHVYWYRQLPEEGLKFMVYLQKENIIDESGMPKERFSAEFPKEGPSILRIQQVVRGDSAAYFCASSPSGKDYGYTFGSGTRLTVV.

This rearrangement joins TRBV5-1 to TRBJ2-7; maybe TRBD1 (6 bases). CDR1 is SGHRS, CDR2 YFSETQ, per germline. The CDR3 sequence is 13 residues long. Trimming took off 3 bases at V and 4 bases at J, with 11 bases between the two ends. In DNA, the CDR3 is TGCGCCAGCAGCTCCCAGGGGCGATACGAGCAGTACTTC. Protein: CASSSQGRYEQYF.

In its sample, this clone was seen once. The chain links TRBV30 to TRBJ1-5, with 8 bases fitting TRBD1. Germline V gene data show CDR1 as GTSNPN and CDR2 as SVGIG (reference sequence). V shed 0 bases and J 1 base; nucleotides not matched to a gene: 8. The CDR3 runs to 17 residues. The CDR3 protein is CAWSVPGQGRSNQPQHF. In DNA form, the CDR3 reads TGTGCCTGGAGTGTACCTGGACAGGGAAGGAGCAATCAGCCCCAGCATTTT. Full variable domain (missing parts from reference TRBV30 and TRBJ1-5): SQTIHQWPATLVQPVGSPLSLECTVEGTSNPNLYWYRQAAGRGLQLLFYSVGIGQISSEVPQNLSASRPQDRQFILSSKKLLLSDSGFYLCAWSVPGQGRSNQPQHFGDGTRLSIL.

The rearrangement uses TRBV9 and TRBJ2-7; 9 bases line up with TRBD1. Germline CDR1 SGDLS, CDR2 YYNGEE. This CDR3 has 15 amino acids. V was pared by 4 bases and J by 6 bases, with 11 bases of the junction left unmatched. This chain's CDR3 is CASSLTDRGGSEQYF. The CDR3 nucleotides read TGTGCCAGCAGCCTAACGGACAGGGGAGGTTCCGAGCAGTACTTC. The entire variable domain, with the rest obtained from reference TRBV9 and TRBJ2-7, is as follows: DSGVTQTPKHLITATGQRVTLRCSPRSGDLSVYWYQQSLDQGLQFLIQYYNGEERAKGNILERFSAQQFPDLHSELNLSSLELGDSALYFCASSLTDRGGSEQYFGPGTRLTVT.

The chain has TRBV30 and TRBJ2-3; the match to TRBD2 covers 7 bases. CDR3 length equals 14 residues. Germline CDR1 and CDR2: GTSNPN and SVGIG (reference sequence). The CDR3 is CARGAGSGTDTQYF. CDR3 coding DNA: TGTGCGAGGGGAGCGGGGTCTGGCACAGATACGCAGTATTTT.

The chain carries TRBV5-1 and TRBJ2-1; TRBD2 matches 12 bases. The CDR3 totals 17 residues. From germline, CDR1 is SGHRS and CDR2 YFSETQ. V trimming: 3 bases; J trimming: 4 bases; junction bases outside the gene matches: 8. The DNA for the CDR3 is TGCGCCAGCAGCTGGAGCGGACTAGCGGGGAAATACAATGAGCAGTTCTTC. This encodes CASSWSGLAGKYNEQFF.

This clone ranks as medium-sized. The rearrangement joins TRBV3-1 (or the pseudogene TRBV3-2) to TRBJ1-2; D gene ambiguous. The CDR3 spans 15 residues. V was trimmed by 1 base and J by 4 bases, leaving 13 bases between them. Germline loops: CDR1 LGHDT, CDR2 YNNKEL (reference sequence). For the CDR3, the DNA is TGTGCCAGCAGCCAAGGCCAAATCGTGAGCTATGGCTACACCTTC. Translating gives CASSQGQIVSYGYTF.

The genes are TRBV19 and TRBJ1-5; D is undetermined. The CDR3 loop spans 15 amino acids. The ends were cut back, 7 bases at V and 2 bases at J, with 15 bases in the middle. Germline values: CDR1 LNHDA, CDR2 SQIVND (reference sequence). The CDR3 here is CASTTPWRCNQPQHF. The CDR3 region has the DNA TGTGCCAGTACCACCCCTTGGAGGTGCAATCAGCCCCAGCATTTT.

V and J are TRBV30 and TRBJ1-3, with 9 bases fitting TRBD1. Germline V lookup: CDR1 GTSNPN, CDR2 SVGIG (reference sequence). V shed 1 base, J shed 0 bases, and the junction held 1 base outside the gene matches. The CDR3 loop spans 15 amino acids. This CDR3 is CAWSGDRASGNTIYF. CDR3 bases: TGTGCCTGGAGTGGGGACAGGGCCTCTGGAAACACCATATATTTT. The whole variable domain, filled in from reference TRBV30 and TRBJ1-3, reads SQTIHQWPATLVQPVGSPLSLECTVEGTSNPNLYWYRQAAGRGLQLLFYSVGIGQISSEVPQNLSASRPQDRQFILSSKKLLLSDSGFYLCAWSGDRASGNTIYFGEGSWLTVV.

In this sample, this clone turned up a few times. The CDR3 DNA follows: TGTGCCAGTACGCGGGCGGGGGAGGGGGAGCAGTTCTTC. Protein product: CASTRAGEGEQFF. The rearrangement uses TRBV7-2 and TRBJ2-1, with 7 positions matching TRBD2. The V gene end was trimmed by 9 bases and the J gene end by 10 bases; junction bases not matched to a gene: 12. The CDR3 is made up of 13 amino acids. Germline loops: CDR1 SGHTA, CDR2 FQGNSA.

The CDR3 protein is CASSMRQGGNQPQHF. CDR3 DNA sequence: TGTGCCAGTAGTATGAGGCAGGGTGGCAATCAGCCCCAGCATTTT. The V and J genes are TRBV19 and TRBJ1-5, with D possibly matching TRBD1 (5 bases). CDR3 length equals 15 residues. Germline CDR1 LNHDA, CDR2 SQIVND (reference sequence). V dropped 3 bases and J dropped 2 bases, with 11 bases sitting between them. The full variable domain, completed using reference TRBV19 and TRBJ1-5, is DGGITQSPKYLFRKEGQNVTLSCEQNLNHDAMYWYRQDPGQGLRLIYYSQIVNDFQKGDIAEGYSVSREKKESFPLTVTSAQKNPTAFYLCASSMRQGGNQPQHFGDGTRLSIL.

The chain couples TRBV4-1 to TRBJ1-4, with TRBD1 identical over 9 bases. V dropped 5 bases and J dropped 7; count of bases not matched to a gene: 8. CDR3 length: 15 residues. Looked up from germline, CDR1 is MGHRA and CDR2 is YSYEKL. In DNA form, the CDR3 reads TGCGCCAGCAGCACCCACAGGGGGCGCGGTGAAAAACTGTTTTTT. Translating it yields CASSTHRGRGEKLFF.

The CDR3 loop is CASSLRRREEGGNTIYF. CDR3 nucleotides: TGTGCCAGCAGCTTACGGCGCAGGGAAGAAGGCGGAAACACCATATATTTT. J is TRBJ1-3 and V is TRBV7-2; TRBD1 is a possible D gene (5 bases). Germline V lookup: CDR1 SGHTA, CDR2 FQGNSA. The CDR3 length is 17 residues. Trimming removed 2 bases from V and 4 bases from J, with 18 bases in between.

This clone appeared a single time. The rearrangement joins TRBV4-3 to TRBJ2-1; 15 bases map to TRBD2. This CDR3 has 19 amino acids. V was pared by 0 bases and J by 8 bases, with 11 bases of the junction left unmatched. From germline, CDR1 is LGHNA and CDR2 YSLEER. The CDR3 loop reads CASSQDNLRTSGRVDEQFF. CDR3 nucleotide sequence: TGCGCCAGCAGCCAAGATAATTTACGGACTAGCGGGAGGGTCGATGAGCAGTTCTTC.

The chain links TRBV11-2 to TRBJ2-3; TRBD2 is a possible D gene (6 bases). Trimming stripped 2 bases from V and 8 bases from J, with 11 bases between. The germline V gene has CDR1 SGHAT and CDR2 FQNNGV. CDR3 length equals 13 residues. CDR3 sequence: CASSLPAGSTQYF. CDR3 DNA sequence: TGTGCCAGCAGCTTACCTGCGGGGAGTACGCAGTATTTT.

V and J are TRBV27 and TRBJ2-1; 13 bases line up with TRBD2. CDR3 length: 16 residues. Trimming cost V 2 bases and J 5 bases; bases outside gene matches: 3. Per the germline V gene, CDR1 is MNHEY and CDR2 is SMNVEV (reference sequence). This CDR3 is CASSLRLAGGHNEQFF. CDR3 coding DNA: TGTGCCAGCAGTTTAAGACTAGCGGGGGGACACAATGAGCAGTTCTTC.

The rearrangement joins TRBV7-3 to TRBJ2-3; TRBD1 agrees at 11 bases. Losses at the gene ends were 5 bases for V and 10 bases for J; bases not matched to a gene: 8. Germline CDR1 SGHTA, CDR2 FQGTGA. The CDR3 runs 14 residues. The DNA of the CDR3 is TGTGCCAGCAGCCCGACCGGGACAGGGGGGGCGCAGTATTTT. It encodes CASSPTGTGGAQYF.

Concerning this clone: Sequence at one end of the junction differs from germline and may be a read error. This chain connects TRBV11-2 to TRBJ1-1; possible D gene TRBD1, 6 bases. The CDR3 extends over 15 amino acids. Germline CDR1 reads SGHAT; CDR2 reads FQNNGV. The CDR3 DNA is TGTGCCAGCAGCCCAGGCCGGGGGGCGAACGCTGAAGCTTTCTTT. Translation gives CASSPGRGANAEAFF. Full variable domain (remainder filled in from reference TRBV11-2 and TRBJ1-1): EAGVAQSPRYKIIEKRQSVAFWCNPISGHATLYWYQQILGQGPKLLIQFQNNGVVDDSQLPKDRFSAERLKGVDSTLKIQPAKLEDSAVYLCASSPGRGANAEAFFGQGTRLTVV.

The V gene is TRBV5-1, the J gene TRBJ1-1; perhaps TRBD1 as D (6 bases). CDR1 and CDR2 (germline): SGHRS, YFSETQ. V lost 0 bases to trimming and J lost 1 base, with 19 bases between them. The CDR3 loop spans 18 amino acids. The CDR3 region has the DNA TGCGCCAGCAGCTTGGTATTCAGGGGCTATCTTGGGAACACTGAAGCTTTCTTT. This translates into CASSLVFRGYLGNTEAFF.

J is TRBJ2-7 and V is TRBV11-3; D call uncertain. Germline values: CDR1 SGHNT, CDR2 YENEEA. The CDR3 sequence is 15 residues long. V was cut by 1 base and J by 1 base, with 11 bases left in between. DNA for the CDR3: TGTGCCAGCAGCTTAGGTCTAGTTTCGTCCTACGAGCAGTACTTC. Encoded protein: CASSLGLVSSYEQYF.

This chain joins TRBV7-2 and TRBJ2-7; D is perhaps TRBD2 (6 bases). Germline-derived CDR1 and CDR2 are SGHTA and FQGNSA. The CDR3 spans 14 residues. V shed 2 bases and J shed 0 bases, with 8 bases lying between them. The CDR3 region has the DNA TGTGCCAGCAGCTTACAGGGAGGCTCCTACGAGCAGTACTTC. This codes for CASSLQGGSYEQYF.

V is TRBV30 and J is TRBJ1-1; TRBD1 agrees at 8 bases. This CDR3 is 13 amino acids long. Germline-derived CDR1 and CDR2 are GTSNPN and SVGIG (reference sequence). The junction had 2 bases not matched to a gene; V was cut back by 0 bases and J by 5 bases. The CDR3 region is CAWSVQGDTEAFF. CDR3 in DNA: TGTGCCTGGAGTGTACAGGGGGATACTGAAGCTTTCTTT.